Presented here are 9 T cell receptor beta chains from one specimen sequenced in a study of blood T cell repertoires in COVID-19. Generated by immunoSEQ multiplex PCR, the TCRdb table keeps only in-frame clones and is missing some. Here the sample spans 400,000 to 500,000 clones, 88% being singletons. Source material: PBMCs or T cells enriched from blood (not recorded which). Receptor source: a woman aged 40 to 50 who had recovered from COVID-19.

The chain carries TRBV7-9 and TRBJ2-5; 7 nucleotides align to TRBD2. V gave up 5 bases and J gave up 2 bases; unmatched junction bases: 5. Per the germline V gene, CDR1 is SEHNR and CDR2 is FQNEAQ (reference sequence). This CDR3 has 14 amino acids. This chain's CDR3 is CASSRMRGQETQYF. The CDR3, as DNA: TGTGCCAGCAGCCGGATGCGGGGGCAAGAGACCCAGTACTTC.

The DNA for the CDR3 is TGTGCCACCCATGGGGAGGGAAGCACAGATACGCAGTATTTT. Translated, it gives CATHGEGSTDTQYF. The V call is TRBV10-3, the J call TRBJ2-3, with TRBD2 identical over 7 bases. The CDR3 consists of 14 residues. Trimming removed 10 bases from V and 0 bases from J; junction bases left unmatched: 7. Germline V gives CDR1 ENHRY, CDR2 SYGVKD.

V gene TRBV7-2 combines with J gene TRBJ1-1, with D maybe TRBD1 (5 bases). This CDR3 has 15 residues. V was cut by 1 base and J by 6 bases, with 15 bases left in between. Germline V lookup: CDR1 SGHTA, CDR2 FQGNSA. CDR3 protein: CASSLVLGGRAEAFF. The CDR3 nucleotides read TGTGCCAGCAGCTTAGTTCTCGGGGGAAGGGCTGAAGCTTTCTTT.

The chain employs TRBV18 and TRBJ1-1; 7 bases fit TRBD1. The CDR3 consists of 14 residues. Germline V CDR1 and CDR2: KGHSH, LQKENI. The V gene end was trimmed by 6 bases and the J gene end by 1 base; junction bases not matched to a gene: 5. CDR3 loop: CASSTTGTNTEAFF. In DNA form, the CDR3 reads TGTGCCAGCTCTACGACAGGGACGAACACTGAAGCTTTCTTT.

The chain is built from TRBV19 and TRBJ1-5; TRBD1 matches 9 bases. The CDR3 consists of 17 residues. In germline, CDR1 is LNHDA, CDR2 SQIVND (reference sequence). After removal of 3 bases from V and 7 bases from J, the junction contained 13 bases not matched to a gene. The CDR3 reads CASSIRSGTGSGQPQHF. The CDR3 DNA sequence: TGTGCCAGTAGTATCCGATCCGGGACAGGGAGCGGCCAGCCCCAGCATTTT.

V is TRBV4-3 and J is TRBJ2-7, with D unclear. This CDR3 region has 15 residues. Trimming shortened V by 1 base and J by 3 bases, and 13 bases separated the two germline ends. Germline V gene lookup returns CDR1 LGHNA and CDR2 YSLEER. CDR3 sequence (DNA): TGCGCCAGCAGCCAAGGCTTCGTCCGAGACTACGAGCAGTACTTC. Amino acid sequence: CASSQGFVRDYEQYF.

This clone has more than one count but fewer than ten. The V gene is TRBV6-5, the J gene TRBJ2-7; no definite D call. The CDR3 runs 13 residues. Trimming removed 9 bases at V and 2 bases at J, with 14 bases between. The V gene's germline CDR1 is MNHEY and CDR2 SVGAGI. CDR3 region: CASRRLGPYEQYF. The CDR3 DNA is TGTGCCAGTCGACGGCTAGGCCCCTACGAGCAGTACTTC.

The chain couples TRBV18 to TRBJ2-5; D is unresolved. The CDR3 loop spans 15 amino acids. Germline CDR1 KGHSH, CDR2 LQKENI. V gave up 5 bases and J gave up 2 bases, with 15 bases separating them. CDR3 DNA sequence: TGTGCCAGCTCAACTACCAGACGGCAGCAAGAGACCCAGTACTTC. Translation: CASSTTRRQQETQYF.

This clone was counted at least ten times. The chain is built from TRBV4-1 and TRBJ1-2; tentatively, D is TRBD1 (5 bases). The CDR3 spans 14 residues. CDR1 is MGHRA, CDR2 YSYEKL, per germline. V was clipped by 10 bases and J by 8 bases, with 23 bases between them. In DNA form, the CDR3 reads TGCGCCACCTCAAACGGATATGGGGCCTGGGGCTACACCTTC. Translating it yields CATSNGYGAWGYTF.